Each of the 4 T cell receptor beta chains below was sequenced from the same sample in a study of blood T cells in healthy people across ages (dated by TCRdb to 2014 to 2015). The method behind the library was 5' RACE. Sequencing took place on an Illumina HiSeq 2500. The second PCR ran for roughly 7 to 12 cycles and used a J-beta primer mix along with a sample-barcoded 5' primer. TCRdb itself trimmed the public reads at Q25 with fastp, ran MiXCR and retained productive beta chains. One record per CDR3 amino acid sequence lists the most common genes and DNA. Counted in this sample were more than 1,000,000 distinct CDR3 sequences; approximately 26% of them appeared once. Around 0.75% of the sample comes from the top ten. This same sample was also part of a study on T cells of mothers and their children.

Sequencing was done on a sample of blood. Receptors were obtained from a girl aged 2-10 years in good health.

This clonotype was counted between two and nine times. This chain joins TRBV9 and TRBJ2-6; D not certain. Trimming cost V 1 base and J 6 bases, with 5 bases left between them. This CDR3 has 13 amino acids. Germline CDR1 SGDLS, CDR2 YYNGEE. The CDR3 is CASSVPEANVLTF. The CDR3 bases are TGTGCCAGCAGCGTACCGGAGGCCAACGTCCTGACTTTC.

This clonotype was found a few times. The gene calls are TRBV6-2 or TRBV6-3 and TRBJ2-5; 7 nucleotides align to TRBD1. V shed 6 bases and J 1 base; nucleotides not matched to a gene: 8. Germline CDR1 is MNHEY and CDR2 is SVGEGT. The CDR3 is 15 residues long. This CDR3 reads CASSDRVGGQETQYF. DNA of the CDR3: TGTGCCAGCAGCGACAGGGTTGGGGGCCAAGAGACCCAGTACTTC.

The V and J genes are TRBV3-1 and TRBJ2-2; no definite D call. Trimming removed 5 bases at V and 5 bases at J, with 9 bases between. Looked up from germline, CDR1 is LGHDT and CDR2 is YNNKEL (reference sequence). CDR3 length: 13 amino acids. The chain's CDR3 is CASSALGTGELFF. CDR3 sequence (DNA): TGTGCCAGCAGCGCCCTAGGTACCGGGGAGCTGTTTTTT.

The rearrangement uses TRBV24-1 and TRBJ1-1; no definite D call. CDR1 KGHDR and CDR2 SFDVKD come from the germline V gene. Trimming took 2 bases from V and 6 from J, leaving 12 bases between them. CDR3 size: 14 residues. This CDR3 is CATSDSPHGAEAFF. The CDR3 nucleotides read TGTGCCACCAGTGATTCCCCACACGGGGCTGAAGCTTTCTTT.